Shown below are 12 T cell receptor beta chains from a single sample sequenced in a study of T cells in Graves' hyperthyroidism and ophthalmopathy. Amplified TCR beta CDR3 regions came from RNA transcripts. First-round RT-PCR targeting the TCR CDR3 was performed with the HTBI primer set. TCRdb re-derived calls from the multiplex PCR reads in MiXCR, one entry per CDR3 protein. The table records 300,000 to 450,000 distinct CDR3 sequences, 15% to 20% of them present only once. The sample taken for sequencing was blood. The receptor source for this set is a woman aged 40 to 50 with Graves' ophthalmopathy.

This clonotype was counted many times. CDR3 bases: TGTGCCAGCAGTTTTAATCTAGATACGCAGTATTTT. Its translation: CASSFNLDTQYF. The chain joins TRBV27 to TRBJ2-3; D is unclear. The V end was cut by 3 bases, the J end by 5 bases, with 6 bases between. The CDR3 loop spans 12 amino acids. Germline lookup yields CDR1 MNHEY and CDR2 SMNVEV (reference sequence).

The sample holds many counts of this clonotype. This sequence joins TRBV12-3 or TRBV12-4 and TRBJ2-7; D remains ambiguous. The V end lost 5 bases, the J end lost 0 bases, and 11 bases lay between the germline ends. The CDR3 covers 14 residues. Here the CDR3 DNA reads TGTGCCAGCAGTCCGACTGGAAACTCCTACGAGCAGTACTTC. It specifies CASSPTGNSYEQYF.

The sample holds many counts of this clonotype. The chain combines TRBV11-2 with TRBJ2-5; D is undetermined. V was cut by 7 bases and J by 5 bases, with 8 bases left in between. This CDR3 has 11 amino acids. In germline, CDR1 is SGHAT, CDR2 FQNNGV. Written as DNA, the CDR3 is TGTGCCAGCACCGCAATGGAGACCCAGTACTTC. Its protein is CASTAMETQYF.

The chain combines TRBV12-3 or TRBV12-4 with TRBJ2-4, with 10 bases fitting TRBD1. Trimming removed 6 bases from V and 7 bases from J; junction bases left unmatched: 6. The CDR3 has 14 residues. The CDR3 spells CASSSTGGMNIQYF. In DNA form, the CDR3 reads TGTGCCAGCAGCTCGACAGGGGGCATGAACATTCAGTACTTC.

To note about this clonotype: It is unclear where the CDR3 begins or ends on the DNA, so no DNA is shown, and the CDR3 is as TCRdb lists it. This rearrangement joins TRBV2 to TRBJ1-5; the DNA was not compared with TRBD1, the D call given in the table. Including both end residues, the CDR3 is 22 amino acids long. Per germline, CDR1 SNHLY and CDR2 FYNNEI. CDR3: CASSGGLPTYEQYFGPGQPQHF.

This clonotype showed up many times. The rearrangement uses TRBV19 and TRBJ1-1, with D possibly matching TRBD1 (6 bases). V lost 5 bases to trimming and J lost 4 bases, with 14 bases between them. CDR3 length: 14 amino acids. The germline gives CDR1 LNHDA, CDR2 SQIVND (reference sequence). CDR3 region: CASSSGERITEAFF. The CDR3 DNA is TGTGCCAGTAGTTCAGGGGAACGGATCACTGAAGCTTTCTTT.

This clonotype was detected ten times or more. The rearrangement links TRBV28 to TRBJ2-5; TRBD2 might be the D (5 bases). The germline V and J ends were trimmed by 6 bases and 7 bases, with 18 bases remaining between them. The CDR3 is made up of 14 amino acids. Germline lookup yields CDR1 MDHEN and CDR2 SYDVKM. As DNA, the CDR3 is TGTGCCAGCAGACGGATTCAGCGGTCAGGGACCCAGTACTTC. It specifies CASRRIQRSGTQYF. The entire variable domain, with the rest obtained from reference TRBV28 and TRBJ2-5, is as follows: DVKVTQSSRYLVKRTGEKVFLECVQDMDHENMFWYRQDPGLGLRLIYFSYDVKMKEKGDIPEGYSVSREKKERFSLILESASTNQTSMYLCASRRIQRSGTQYFGPGTRLLVL.

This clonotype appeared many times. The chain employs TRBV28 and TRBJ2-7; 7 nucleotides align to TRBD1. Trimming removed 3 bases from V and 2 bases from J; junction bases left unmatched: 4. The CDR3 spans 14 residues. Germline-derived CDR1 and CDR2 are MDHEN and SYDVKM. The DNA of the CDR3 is TGTGCCAGCAGTTTCGGTACAGGGGCCTACGAGCAGTACTTC. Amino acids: CASSFGTGAYEQYF.

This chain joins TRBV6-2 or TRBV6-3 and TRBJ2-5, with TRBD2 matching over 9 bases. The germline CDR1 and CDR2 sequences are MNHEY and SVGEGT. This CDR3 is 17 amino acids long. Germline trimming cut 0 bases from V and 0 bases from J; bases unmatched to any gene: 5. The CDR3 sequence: CASSYSVSGRYQETQYF. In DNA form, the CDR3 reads TGTGCCAGCAGTTACTCTGTGAGCGGGAGGTACCAAGAGACCCAGTACTTC.

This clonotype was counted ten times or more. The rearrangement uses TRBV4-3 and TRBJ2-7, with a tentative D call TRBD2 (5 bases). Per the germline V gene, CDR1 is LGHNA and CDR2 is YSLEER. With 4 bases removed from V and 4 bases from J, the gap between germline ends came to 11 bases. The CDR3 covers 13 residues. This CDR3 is CASSPEGGYEQYF. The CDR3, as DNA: TGCGCCAGCAGCCCTGAGGGTGGGTACGAGCAGTACTTC.

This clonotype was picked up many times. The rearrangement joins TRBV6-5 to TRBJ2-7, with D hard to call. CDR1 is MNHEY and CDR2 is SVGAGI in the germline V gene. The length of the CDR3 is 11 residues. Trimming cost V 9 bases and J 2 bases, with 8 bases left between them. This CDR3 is CARIYPYEQYF. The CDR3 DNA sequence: TGTGCCAGGATTTATCCCTACGAGCAGTACTTC.

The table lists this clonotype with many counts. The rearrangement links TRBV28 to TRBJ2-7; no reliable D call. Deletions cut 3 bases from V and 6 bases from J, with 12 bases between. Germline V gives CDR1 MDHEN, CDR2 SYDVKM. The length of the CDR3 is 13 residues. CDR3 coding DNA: TGTGCCAGCAGTTTCCGGGCTCCCGCCGAGCAGTACTTC. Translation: CASSFRAPAEQYF. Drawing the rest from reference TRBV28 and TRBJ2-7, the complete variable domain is DVKVTQSSRYLVKRTGEKVFLECVQDMDHENMFWYRQDPGLGLRLIYFSYDVKMKEKGDIPEGYSVSREKKERFSLILESASTNQTSMYLCASSFRAPAEQYFGPGTRLTVT.